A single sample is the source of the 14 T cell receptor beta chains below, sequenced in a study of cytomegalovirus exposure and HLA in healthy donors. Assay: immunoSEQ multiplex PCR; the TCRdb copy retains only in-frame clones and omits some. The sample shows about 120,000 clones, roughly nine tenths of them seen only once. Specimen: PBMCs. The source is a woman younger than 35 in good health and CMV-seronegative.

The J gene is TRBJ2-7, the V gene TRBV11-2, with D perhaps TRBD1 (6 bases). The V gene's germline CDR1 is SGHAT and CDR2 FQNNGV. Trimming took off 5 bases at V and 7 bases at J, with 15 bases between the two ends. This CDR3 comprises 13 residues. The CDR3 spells CASSPGHYSEQYF. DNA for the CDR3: TGTGCCAGCAGCCCGGGACATTATAGTGAGCAGTACTTC.

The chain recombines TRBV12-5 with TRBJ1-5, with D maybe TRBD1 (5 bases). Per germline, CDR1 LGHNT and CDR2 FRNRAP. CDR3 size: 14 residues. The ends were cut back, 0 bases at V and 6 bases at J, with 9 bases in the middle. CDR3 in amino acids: CASGLVPGGQPQHF. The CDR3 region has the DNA TGTGCTAGTGGTTTGGTACCGGGGGGTCAGCCCCAGCATTTT.

In nucleotides, the CDR3 is TGTGCCAGCAGCTTGGGGGGACAGAGGACAGATACGCAGTATTTT. This encodes CASSLGGQRTDTQYF. The chain has TRBV5-4 and TRBJ2-3; 7 bases are shared with TRBD1. This CDR3 is built from 15 residues. J was trimmed by 3 bases and V by 0 bases; bases with no gene match: 4. The germline gives CDR1 SGHNT, CDR2 YYREEE (reference sequence).

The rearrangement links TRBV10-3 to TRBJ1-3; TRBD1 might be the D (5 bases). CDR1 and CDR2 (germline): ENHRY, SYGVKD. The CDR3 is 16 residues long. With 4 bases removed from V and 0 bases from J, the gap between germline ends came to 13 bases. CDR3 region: CAISVRGGDSGNTIYF. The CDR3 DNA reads TGTGCCATCAGTGTAAGGGGCGGCGACTCTGGAAACACCATATATTTT.

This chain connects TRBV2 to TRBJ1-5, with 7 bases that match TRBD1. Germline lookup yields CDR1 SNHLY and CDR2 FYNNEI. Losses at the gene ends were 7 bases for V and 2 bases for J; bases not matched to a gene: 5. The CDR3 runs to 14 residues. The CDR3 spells CASTNDRGNQPQHF. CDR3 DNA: TGTGCCAGCACTAACGACAGGGGCAATCAGCCCCAGCATTTT.

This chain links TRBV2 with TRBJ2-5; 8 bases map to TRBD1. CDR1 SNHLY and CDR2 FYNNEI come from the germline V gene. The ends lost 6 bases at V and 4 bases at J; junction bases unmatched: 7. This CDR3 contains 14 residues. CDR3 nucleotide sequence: TGTGCCAGCAGCAACCTACAGGGGGGAGAGACCCAGTACTTC. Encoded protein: CASSNLQGGETQYF.

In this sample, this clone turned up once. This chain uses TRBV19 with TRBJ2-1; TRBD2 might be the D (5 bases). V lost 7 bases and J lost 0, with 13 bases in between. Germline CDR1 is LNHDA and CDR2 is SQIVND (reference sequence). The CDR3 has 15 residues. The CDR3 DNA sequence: TGTGCCAGTACGGACTTTCTGAGCTCCTACAATGAGCAGTTCTTC. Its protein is CASTDFLSSYNEQFF.

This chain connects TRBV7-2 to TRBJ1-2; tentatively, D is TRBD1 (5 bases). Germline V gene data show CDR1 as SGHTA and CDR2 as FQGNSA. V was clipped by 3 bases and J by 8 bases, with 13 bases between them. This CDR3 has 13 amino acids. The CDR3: CASSLAGVWGYTF. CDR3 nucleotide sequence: TGTGCCAGCAGCTTGGCGGGGGTTTGGGGCTACACCTTC. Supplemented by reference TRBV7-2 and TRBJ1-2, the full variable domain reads GAGVSQSPSNKVTEKGKDVELRCDPISGHTALYWYRQSLGQGLEFLIYFQGNSAPDKSGLPSDRFSAERTGGSVSTLTIQRTQQEDSAVYLCASSLAGVWGYTFGSGTRLTVV.

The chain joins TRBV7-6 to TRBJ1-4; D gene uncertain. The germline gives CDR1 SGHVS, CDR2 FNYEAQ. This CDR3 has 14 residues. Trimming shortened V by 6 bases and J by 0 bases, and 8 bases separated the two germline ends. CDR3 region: CASRITATNEKLFF. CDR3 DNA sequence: TGTGCCAGCAGGATAACAGCAACTAATGAAAAACTGTTTTTT. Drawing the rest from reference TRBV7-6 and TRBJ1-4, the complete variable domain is GAGVSQSPRYKVTKRGQDVALRCDPISGHVSLYWYRQALGQGPEFLTYFNYEAQQDKSGLPNDRFSAERPEGSISTLTIQRTEQRDSAMYRCASRITATNEKLFFGSGTQLSVL.

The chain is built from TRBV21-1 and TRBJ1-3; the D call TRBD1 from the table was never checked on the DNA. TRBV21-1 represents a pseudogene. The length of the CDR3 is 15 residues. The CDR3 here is CASRRDRQSGNTIYF. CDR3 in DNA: TGTGCCAGCCGACGGGACAGGCAATCTGGAAACACCATATATTTT.

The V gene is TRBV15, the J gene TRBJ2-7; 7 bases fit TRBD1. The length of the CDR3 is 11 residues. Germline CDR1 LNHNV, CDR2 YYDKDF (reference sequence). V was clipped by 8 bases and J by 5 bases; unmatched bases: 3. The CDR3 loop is CATGDRDEQYF. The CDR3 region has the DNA TGTGCCACCGGCGACAGGGACGAGCAGTACTTC.

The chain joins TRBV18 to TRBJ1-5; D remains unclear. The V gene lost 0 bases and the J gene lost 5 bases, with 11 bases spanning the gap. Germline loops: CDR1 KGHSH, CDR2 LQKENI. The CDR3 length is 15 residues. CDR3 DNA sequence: TGTGCCAGCTCACCACCTTCCAGCGTAGATCAGCCCCAGCATTTT. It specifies CASSPPSSVDQPQHF.

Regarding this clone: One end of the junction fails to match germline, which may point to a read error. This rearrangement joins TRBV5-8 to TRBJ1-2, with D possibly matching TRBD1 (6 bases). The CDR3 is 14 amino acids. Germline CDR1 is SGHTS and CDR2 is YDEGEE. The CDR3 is CASSYLQGNYGYTF. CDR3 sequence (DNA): TGTGCCAGCAGCTACCTCCAGGGGAACTACGGCTACACCTTC.

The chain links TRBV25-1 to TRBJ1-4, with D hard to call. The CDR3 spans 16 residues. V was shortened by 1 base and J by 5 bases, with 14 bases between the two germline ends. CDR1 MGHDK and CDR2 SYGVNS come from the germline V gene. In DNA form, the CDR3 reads TGTGCCAGCAGTGAATTGAGGGCCGACGGCAATGAAAAACTGTTTTTT. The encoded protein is CASSELRADGNEKLFF.